This TCR beta chain was recorded in a study of cytomegalovirus exposure and HLA in healthy donors. CDR3 length: 13 amino acids. Germline trimming cut 5 bases from V and 5 bases from J; bases unmatched to any gene: 5. CDR1 is SGHAT, CDR2 FQNNGV, per germline. A multiplex PCR was run with 60 Vbeta primers and 13 Jbeta primers. The repertoire was sequenced with immunoSEQ multiplex PCR; TCRdb's copy has only in-frame clones and lacks some. The table shows about 170,000 clones, with just under 80% occurring only once. The source is a woman between 45 and 65 years old in good health and CMV-seropositive. The V call is TRBV11-2, the J call TRBJ2-7, with TRBD1 matching 8 bases. Sequencing input: PBMCs. CDR3: CASSPTGADEQYF. CDR3 coding DNA: TGTGCCAGCAGCCCGACAGGGGCCGACGAGCAGTACTTC.